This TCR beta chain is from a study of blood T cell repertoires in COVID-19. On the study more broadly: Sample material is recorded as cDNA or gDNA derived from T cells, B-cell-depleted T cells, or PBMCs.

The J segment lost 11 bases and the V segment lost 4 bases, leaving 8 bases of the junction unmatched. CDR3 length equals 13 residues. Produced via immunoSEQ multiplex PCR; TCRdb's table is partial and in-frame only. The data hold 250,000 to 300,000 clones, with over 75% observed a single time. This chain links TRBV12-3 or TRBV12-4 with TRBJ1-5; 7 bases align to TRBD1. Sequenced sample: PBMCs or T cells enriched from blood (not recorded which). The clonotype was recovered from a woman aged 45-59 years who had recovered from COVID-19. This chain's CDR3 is CASSYRGPQAQHF. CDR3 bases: TGTGCCAGCAGTTACAGGGGCCCCCAAGCCCAGCATTTT.